The T cell receptor beta chain described here comes from a study of T cells in Graves' hyperthyroidism and ophthalmopathy. This clonotype was seen ten or more times. The antigen remains unidentified. RNA transcripts served as the template for amplifying TCR beta CDR3 regions. During a first-round RT-PCR of the TCR CDR3, the HTBI primer set was used. Using its own MiXCR run on the multiplex PCR reads, TCRdb lists one record per CDR3 protein. Seen here are almost 600,000 distinct CDR3 sequences, over 11% observed once, and the top ten hold roughly 5.7%. V lost 3 bases and J lost 7, with 15 bases in between. This CDR3 comprises 14 residues. Germline lookup yields CDR1 LNHNV and CDR2 YYDKDF (reference sequence). Hyperthyroidism in the patients, aged 18 to 65, was newly diagnosed and under 2 months in duration. The study excluded patients with uncontrolled infection, other autoimmune disease, pregnancy or lactation. Diagnosis rested on symptoms, serum thyroxine and TRAb, thyroid ultrasound, and orbital computed tomography.

Points from the study as a whole: Most thyroid-expanded clonotypes above 0.001 were also found in blood.

This TCR came from a woman aged 30 to 39 with Graves' hyperthyroidism that later progressed to Graves' ophthalmopathy. V gene TRBV15 combines with J gene TRBJ1-1; D not resolved. Material for sequencing was blood. CDR3 region: CATSSTPGTNEAFF. The CDR3 DNA follows: TGTGCCACCAGCAGCACCCCCGGAACTAATGAAGCTTTCTTT.